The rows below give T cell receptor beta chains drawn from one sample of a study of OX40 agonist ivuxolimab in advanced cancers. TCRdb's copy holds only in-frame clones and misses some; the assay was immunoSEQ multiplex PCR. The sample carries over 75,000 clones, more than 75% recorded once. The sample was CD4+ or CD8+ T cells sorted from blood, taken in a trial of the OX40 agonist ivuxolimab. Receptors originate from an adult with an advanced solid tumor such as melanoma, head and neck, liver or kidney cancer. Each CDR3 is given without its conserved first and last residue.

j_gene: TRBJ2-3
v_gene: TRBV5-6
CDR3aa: ASSLVGGRLTDTQY

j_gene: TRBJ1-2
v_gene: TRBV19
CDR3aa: ASSMGTGNYGYT

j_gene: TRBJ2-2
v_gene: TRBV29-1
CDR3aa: SVDRGYTGELF

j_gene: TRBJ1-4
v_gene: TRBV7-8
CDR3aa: ASSVRGGNEKLF

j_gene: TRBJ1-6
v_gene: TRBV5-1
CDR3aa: ASSLEGYNSPLH

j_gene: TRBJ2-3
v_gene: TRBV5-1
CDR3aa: ASSWVSGTSTDTQY

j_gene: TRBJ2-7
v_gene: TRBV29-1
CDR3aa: SVEGASNEQY

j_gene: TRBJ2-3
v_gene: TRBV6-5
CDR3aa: ASRNTQGDTQY

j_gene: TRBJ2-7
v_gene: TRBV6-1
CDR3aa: ASSEAWAGWIAGEAYEQY

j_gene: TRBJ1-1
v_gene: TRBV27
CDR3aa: ASRPTGRGTEAF

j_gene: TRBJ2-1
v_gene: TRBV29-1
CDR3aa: SVAVLRGALHNEQF

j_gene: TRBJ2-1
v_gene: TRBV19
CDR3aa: ASKETSGYNEQF

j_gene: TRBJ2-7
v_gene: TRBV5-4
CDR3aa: ASSLAYGTGLYEQY

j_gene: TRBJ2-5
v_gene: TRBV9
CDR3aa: ASSLELRETQY

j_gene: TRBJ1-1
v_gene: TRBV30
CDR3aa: AWSQGMNTEAF

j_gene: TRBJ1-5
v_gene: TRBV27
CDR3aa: ASRTGSNQPQH

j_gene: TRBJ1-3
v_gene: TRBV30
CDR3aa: AWSVQSGSSGNTIY

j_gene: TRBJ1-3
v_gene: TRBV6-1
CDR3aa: ASKDRDSGNTIY

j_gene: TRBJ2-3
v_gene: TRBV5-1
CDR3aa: ASSFLTGGFADTQY

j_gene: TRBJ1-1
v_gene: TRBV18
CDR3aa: ASSPGQQMNTEAF

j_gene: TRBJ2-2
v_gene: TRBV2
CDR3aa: ASSRSGTVNTGELF

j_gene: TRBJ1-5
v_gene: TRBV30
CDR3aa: AWSNDRNQPQH

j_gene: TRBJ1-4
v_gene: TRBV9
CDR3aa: ASSVDQGVGEKLF

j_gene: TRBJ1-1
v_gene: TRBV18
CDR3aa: ASSPRRVNTEAF

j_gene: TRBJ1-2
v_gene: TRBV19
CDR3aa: ASSMQGTVYGYT

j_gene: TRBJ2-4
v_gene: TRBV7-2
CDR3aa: ASSLPSASRAKNIQY

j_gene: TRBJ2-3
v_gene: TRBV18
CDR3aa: ASSPGGPTDTQY

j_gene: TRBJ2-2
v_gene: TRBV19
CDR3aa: ASSISQVQGTGELF

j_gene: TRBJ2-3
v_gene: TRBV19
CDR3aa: ASSIAGTSGNTDTQY

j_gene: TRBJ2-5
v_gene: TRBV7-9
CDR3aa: ASSLAGETQY

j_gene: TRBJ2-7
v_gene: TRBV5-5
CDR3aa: ASSLALAGGEQY

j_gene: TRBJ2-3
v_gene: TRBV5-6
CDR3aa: ASSLAPTDTQY

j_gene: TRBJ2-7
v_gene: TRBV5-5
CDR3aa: ASSLDGVEYEQY

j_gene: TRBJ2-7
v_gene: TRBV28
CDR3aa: ASSSGPLEQY

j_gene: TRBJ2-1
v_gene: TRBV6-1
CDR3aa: ASKQTPYNEQF

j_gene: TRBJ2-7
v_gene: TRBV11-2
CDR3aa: ASSPGQGTYEQY

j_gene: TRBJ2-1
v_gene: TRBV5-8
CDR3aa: ASSFPGTGNYNEQF

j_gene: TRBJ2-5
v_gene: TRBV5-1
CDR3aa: ASSLDRAEETQY

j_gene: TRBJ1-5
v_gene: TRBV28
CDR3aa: ASSFRGFGQPQH

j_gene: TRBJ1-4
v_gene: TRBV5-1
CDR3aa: ASSLRAVSGVSTNEKLF

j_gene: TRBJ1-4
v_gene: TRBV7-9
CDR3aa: ASSSKGGTGNEKLF

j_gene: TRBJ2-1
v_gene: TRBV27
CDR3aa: ASRLADSYNEQF

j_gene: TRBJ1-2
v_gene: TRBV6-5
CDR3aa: ASSYPQSDRGGYT

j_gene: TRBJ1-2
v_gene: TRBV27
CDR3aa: ASSSRQGSADLYT

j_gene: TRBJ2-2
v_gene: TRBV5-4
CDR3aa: ASSPRTSGYTGELF

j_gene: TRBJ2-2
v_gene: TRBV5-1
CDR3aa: ASSMGQGRGELF

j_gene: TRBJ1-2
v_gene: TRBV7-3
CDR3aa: ASSLSRGEDGYT